This record concerns one T cell receptor beta chain sequence. Antigen specificity is unknown. One entry per CDR3 protein, called by TCRdb with MiXCR from the reads. The sample lists roughly 500,000 distinct CDR3 sequences, around 35% occurring once. This specimen belongs to a study of T cell repertoires in cytomegalovirus infection. Overall study results and limits: Predominance within the ex vivo response was attributable to HLA-C-restricted CMV-specific TCR beta clonotypes. Summed frequency of public TCR beta families distinguished CMV carriers with the relevant HLA.

V shed 6 bases and J 4 bases; nucleotides not matched to a gene: 9. The germline CDR1 and CDR2 sequences are DFQATT and SNEGSKA (reference sequence). This CDR3 is built from 15 residues. The sample in question was cultured PBMCs, obtained from culture after CMV antigen stimulation. This receptor was identified in a human donor in good health (CMV status not recorded). Some clones in this sample may be carry-over from other donors' samples. The chain carries TRBV20-1 and TRBJ1-2; 12 nucleotides match TRBD1. CDR3 sequence: CSAIGTGGDFYGYTF. Written as DNA, the CDR3 is TGCAGTGCGATCGGGACAGGGGGCGATTTCTATGGCTACACCTTC.